The 9 T cell receptor beta chains presented below share a single source sample, sequenced in a study of early T cells in non-severe SARS-CoV-2 infection. TCRdb re-called the 5' RACE reads with MiXCR, one entry per CDR3 protein. The sample consists of around 76,000 distinct CDR3 sequences, 14% of them appearing once. The sequenced sample was whole blood, obtained at baseline. The receptors here all came from an adult who was a healthcare worker with PCR-confirmed SARS-CoV-2 infection or an uninfected control (not recorded which).

The chain joins TRBV7-3 to TRBJ2-1; the match to TRBD2 covers 9 bases. V lost 5 bases and J lost 7; bases outside the gene matches: 12. Germline V gene lookup returns CDR1 SGHTA and CDR2 FQGTGA. The CDR3 totals 16 residues. The CDR3 sequence is CASSRLGSGSRNEQFF. DNA for the CDR3: TGTGCCAGCAGCCGTCTGGGTAGCGGGAGTCGGAATGAGCAGTTCTTC.

The genes are TRBV4-1 and TRBJ2-7; 8 nucleotides match TRBD1. CDR3 length: 12 residues. Per germline, CDR1 MGHRA and CDR2 YSYEKL. The trim removed 8 bases at V and 4 bases at J, leaving 4 bases unmatched. The CDR3 reads CASHRGVYEQYF. As DNA, the CDR3 is TGCGCCAGCCACAGGGGGGTATACGAGCAGTACTTC.

The V gene is TRBV18, the J gene TRBJ1-6; 7 nucleotides match TRBD1. Trimming removed 4 bases from V and 10 bases from J; junction bases left unmatched: 16. The germline CDR1 and CDR2 sequences are KGHSH and LQKENI. This CDR3 is 17 amino acids long. CDR3 residues: CASSLGTAMYRGSPLHF. CDR3 nucleotides: TGTGCCAGCTCACTTGGGACAGCGATGTATCGGGGCTCACCCCTCCACTTT.

The table lists this clonotype with a few counts. The chain is built from TRBV12-3 or TRBV12-4 and TRBJ1-2; D not certain. CDR3 length: 14 residues. V lost 1 base and J lost 2, with 8 bases in between. CDR3 coding DNA: TGTGCCAGCAGTTTAGGGACGGAGAACTATGGCTACACCTTC. This codes for CASSLGTENYGYTF.

This clonotype turned up a few times. J is TRBJ2-7 and V is TRBV7-8; D gene ambiguous. CDR3 length: 17 residues. The germline gives CDR1 SGHVS, CDR2 FQNEAQ. Between the trimmed V and J ends, which lost 5 bases and 0 bases, there was a span of 20 bases. The CDR3 sequence is CASSRSRLGRNSYEQYF. CDR3 bases: TGTGCCAGCAGCCGATCGCGCCTGGGTCGAAACTCCTACGAGCAGTACTTC.

The chain employs TRBV3-1 and TRBJ2-3, with D perhaps matching TRBD1 or TRBD2 (5 bases each). Germline CDR1 and CDR2: LGHDT and YNNKEL (reference sequence). The CDR3 sequence is 17 residues long. V was pared by 0 bases and J by 0 bases, with 13 bases between. CDR3 coding DNA: TGTGCCAGCAGCCAAGATTCGTGGGGGACGAGCACAGATACGCAGTATTTT. Amino acid sequence: CASSQDSWGTSTDTQYF.

The genes are TRBV7-6 and TRBJ2-5; D is possibly TRBD2 (5 bases). The CDR3 contains 15 residues. The ends were cut back, 3 bases at V and 2 bases at J, with 13 bases in the middle. The germline V gene has CDR1 SGHVS and CDR2 FNYEAQ. This CDR3 is CASSFGRLSQETQYF. CDR3 bases: TGTGCCAGCAGCTTCGGGCGACTATCACAAGAGACCCAGTACTTC.

With respect to this clonotype: An end of the junction differs from the germline gene, which may be a read error. V gene TRBV7-2 combines with J gene TRBJ2-5; 8 nucleotides align to TRBD2. The CDR3 has 16 residues. CDR1 is SGHTA and CDR2 is FQGNSA in the germline V gene. Written as DNA, the CDR3 is TGTGCCAGCATCTTAGGAGGACTAGCACACCAAGAGACCCAGTACTTC. Residues: CASILGGLAHQETQYF.

This clonotype was detected ten times or more. The rearrangement joins TRBV6-1 to TRBJ2-7; D is possibly TRBD1 or TRBD2 (5 bases each). The CDR3 consists of 16 residues. Looked up from germline, CDR1 is MNHNS and CDR2 is SASEGT. The germline V and J ends were trimmed by 0 bases and 2 bases, with 14 bases remaining between them. CDR3 sequence: CASSEALGTSTYEQYF. The CDR3 coding sequence is TGTGCCAGCAGTGAAGCCCTCGGGACCTCAACCTACGAGCAGTACTTC.